These 32 T cell receptor beta chains were all obtained from the same sample, sequenced in a study of Ad26.COV2.S vaccination and SARS-CoV-2 variants. Treatment here: some 20 received Ad26.COV2.S at low or high dose, single or two shots; roughly five received placebo; per-sample allocation not given. The investigators took samples on day 63 after the first vaccine or placebo injection. Method: immunoSEQ multiplex PCR; TCRdb's copy keeps in-frame clones and lacks some. The data contain under 550,000 clones, approximately 87% of them singletons. The specimen was peripheral blood, collected in a trial of Ad26.COV2.S vaccine versus placebo. Every receptor here comes from a person aged 18 to 65 who received the Ad26.COV2.S COVID-19 vaccine or a placebo.

The V gene is TRBV9, the J gene TRBJ1-4, with a possible D match to TRBD1 (5 bases). The V gene lost 4 bases and the J gene lost 8 bases, with 18 bases spanning the gap. This CDR3 spans 15 amino acids. Germline CDR1 SGDLS, CDR2 YYNGEE. In nucleotides, the CDR3 is TGTGCCAGCAGCCCCCTAGGGGAGGGACGAGAAAAACTGTTTTTT. This sequence encodes CASSPLGEGREKLFF.

CDR3 protein: CASSRQGSNQPQHF. In nucleotides, the CDR3 is TGTGCCAGTAGCCGCCAGGGAAGCAATCAGCCCCAGCATTTT. The gene calls are TRBV19 and TRBJ1-5; possible D gene TRBD1, 5 bases. The CDR3 is 14 amino acids. In germline, CDR1 is LNHDA, CDR2 SQIVND (reference sequence). Deletions cut 6 bases from V and 1 base from J, with 10 bases between.

In this sample, this clone turned up once. The genes are TRBV9 and TRBJ2-2; D remains ambiguous. The CDR3 is 13 residues long. Germline CDR1 is SGDLS and CDR2 is YYNGEE. V lost 0 bases, J lost 8 bases, and 8 bases lay in between. The CDR3 sequence: CASSVEVQGELFF. The CDR3 region has the DNA TGTGCCAGCAGCGTAGAGGTACAGGGGGAGCTGTTTTTT.

The J gene is TRBJ1-4, the V gene TRBV7-2; D uncertain. Germline assignment: CDR1 SGHTA and CDR2 FQGNSA. This CDR3 has 14 residues. Trimming took off 1 base at V and 5 bases at J, with 8 bases between the two ends. The CDR3 coding sequence is TGTGCCAGCAGCTTAGACTTGGGAAATGAAAAACTGTTTTTT. Protein: CASSLDLGNEKLFF.

The chain uses TRBV5-3 and TRBJ1-5; 9 bases are a match to TRBD1. TRBV5-3 is designated an ORF whose function remains uncertain. This CDR3 spans 17 amino acids. V lost 2 bases, J lost 2 bases, and 8 bases stayed unmatched. The DNA for the CDR3 is TGTGCCAGAAGCTTAAACAAAGACAGGGGGGGCAATCAGCCCCAGCATTTT. This gives the protein CARSLNKDRGGNQPQHF.

The chain employs TRBV4-1 and TRBJ2-3; 8 bases align to TRBD1. Germline CDR1 MGHRA, CDR2 YSYEKL. Germline trimming cut 1 base from V and 4 bases from J; bases unmatched to any gene: 7. CDR3 length: 16 residues. CDR3 in DNA: TGCGCCAGCAGCCAAGGACAGGGGTTGTGGGCAGATACGCAGTATTTT. Its translation: CASSQGQGLWADTQYF.

The chain employs TRBV7-9 and TRBJ2-1; D perhaps matches TRBD2 (5 bases). This CDR3 has 16 amino acids. V lost 2 bases and J 1 base, leaving 12 bases between the germline ends. Germline CDR1 reads SEHNR; CDR2 reads FQNEAQ (reference sequence). The CDR3 protein is CASSLTRHSSYNEQFF. The DNA of the CDR3 is TGTGCCAGCAGCTTAACTAGGCACAGTTCCTACAATGAGCAGTTCTTC.

The chain uses TRBV5-1 and TRBJ2-7, with D hard to call. This CDR3 is built from 15 residues. Per the germline V gene, CDR1 is SGHRS and CDR2 is YFSETQ. V lost 0 bases and J 6 bases, leaving 16 bases between the germline ends. CDR3 sequence (DNA): TGCGCCAGCAGCTTGGTTCCAGCGTCGAGCGTCGAGCAGTACTTC. This encodes CASSLVPASSVEQYF.

This clone has more than one count but fewer than ten. This sequence joins TRBV18 and TRBJ2-1, with D perhaps TRBD2 (6 bases). This CDR3 region has 17 residues. CDR1 and CDR2 from the germline V gene are KGHSH and LQKENI. Trimming took off 3 bases at V and 0 bases at J, with 15 bases between the two ends. The CDR3 coding sequence is TGTGCCAGCTCACCCCTCGGGGGTTTGGACTCCTACAATGAGCAGTTCTTC. It yields the protein CASSPLGGLDSYNEQFF.

The V call is TRBV7-9, the J call TRBJ2-1; possibly TRBD1 or TRBD2 for D (6 bases each). V was trimmed by 6 bases and J by 15 bases, leaving 21 bases between them. Germline CDR1 reads SEHNR; CDR2 reads FQNEAQ (reference sequence). CDR3 length equals 13 residues. CDR3 sequence (DNA): TGTGCCAGCAGTTTTTACCGAGGGGGGCGAAGGTTCTTC. Its protein is CASSFYRGGRRFF.

The CDR3 region has the DNA TGTGCCAGCAGCCATTTGACAGGGGCGCCGTCCGGGGCCAACGTCCTGACTTTC. Translating it yields CASSHLTGAPSGANVLTF. The V call is TRBV3-1 (or the pseudogene TRBV3-2), the J call TRBJ2-6; TRBD1 matches at 8 bases. The CDR3 loop spans 18 amino acids. The junction had 11 bases not matched to a gene; V was cut back by 3 bases and J by 4 bases. The V gene's germline CDR1 is LGHDT and CDR2 YNNKEL (reference sequence).

This clone has just one count. The V call is TRBV7-9, the J call TRBJ1-1; D gene uncertain. CDR3 size: 12 residues. Germline assignment: CDR1 SEHNR and CDR2 FQNEAQ (reference sequence). The V and J ends lost 3 bases and 7 bases respectively, with 9 bases between them. The CDR3 here is CASSFSTGEAFF. Here the CDR3 DNA reads TGTGCCAGCAGCTTCAGCACCGGTGAAGCTTTCTTT.

The V call is TRBV5-1, the J call TRBJ1-3; maybe TRBD1 (6 bases). CDR1 is SGHRS, CDR2 YFSETQ, per germline. V dropped 4 bases and J dropped 4 bases, with 24 bases sitting between them. The length of the CDR3 is 18 residues. The CDR3 nucleotides are TGCGCCAGCAGCCTGAACTTACCTGGGGGCGCAGCGGGAAACACCATATATTTT. As protein: CASSLNLPGGAAGNTIYF.

The V and J genes are TRBV4-2 and TRBJ2-7; a weak D match, TRBD1 (6 bases). This CDR3 is built from 15 residues. V lost 4 bases, J lost 2 bases, and 15 bases lay in between. Germline-derived CDR1 and CDR2 are LGHNA and YNFKEQ. The CDR3 coding sequence is TGTGCCAGCAGCCTGTGGACAGATCCTGCCTACGAGCAGTACTTC. Its translation is CASSLWTDPAYEQYF.

The chain recombines TRBV7-9 with TRBJ2-3; the D gene is possibly TRBD2 (6 bases). V lost 0 bases to trimming and J lost 4 bases, with 23 bases between them. CDR3 length: 19 residues. Germline values: CDR1 SEHNR, CDR2 FQNEAQ (reference sequence). CDR3 amino acids: CASSLASWIRTTSPDTQYF. DNA for the CDR3: TGTGCCAGCAGCTTAGCCTCGTGGATACGGACTACTTCTCCAGATACGCAGTATTTT.

In its sample, this clone was seen once. The V call is TRBV6-5, the J call TRBJ1-2, with a weak D call TRBD1 (5 bases). The CDR3 sequence is 14 residues long. In germline, CDR1 is MNHEY, CDR2 SVGAGI. V was shortened by 6 bases and J by 5 bases, with 16 bases between the two germline ends. CDR3 sequence reads: CASSRDLGSYGYTF. In DNA form, the CDR3 reads TGTGCCAGCAGCAGGGATTTGGGAAGTTATGGCTACACCTTC.

The chain uses TRBV10-1 and TRBJ1-3; D is unclear. This CDR3 region has 12 residues. Looked up from germline, CDR1 is WNHNN and CDR2 is SYGVQD (reference sequence). Trimming shortened V by 7 bases and J by 5 bases, and 9 bases separated the two germline ends. The CDR3 sequence is CASTDSRNTIYF. CDR3 in DNA: TGCGCCAGCACCGACTCAAGAAACACCATATATTTT.

The J gene is TRBJ2-7, the V gene TRBV6-6; weak D call: TRBD1 (5 bases). Germline V lookup: CDR1 MNHNY, CDR2 SVGAGI (reference sequence). The ends were cut back, 6 bases at V and 0 bases at J, with 6 bases in the middle. This CDR3 has 12 amino acids. CDR3 sequence (DNA): TGTGCCAGCAGGACAGACTCCTACGAGCAGTACTTC. Residues: CASRTDSYEQYF.

The V and J genes are TRBV28 and TRBJ1-5; D is unresolved. There are 14 residues in the CDR3. Trimming shortened V by 2 bases and J by 2 bases, and 7 bases separated the two germline ends. From germline, CDR1 is MDHEN and CDR2 SYDVKM. The CDR3 DNA reads as TGTGCCAGCAGTTTAGGGGTGGGCAATCAGCCCCAGCATTTT. Its translation: CASSLGVGNQPQHF.

The chain combines TRBV19 with TRBJ2-3; 10 bases fit TRBD1. The V and J ends lost 5 bases and 2 bases, in that order; junction bases with no gene match: 7. Per the germline V gene, CDR1 is LNHDA and CDR2 is SQIVND (reference sequence). CDR3 length equals 16 residues. Here the CDR3 reads CASSGTGTGDTDTQYF. CDR3 nucleotide sequence: TGTGCCAGTAGTGGGACCGGGACAGGGGACACAGATACGCAGTATTTT.

The chain uses TRBV7-3 and TRBJ1-1, with D unclear. The CDR3 covers 17 residues. CDR1 is SGHTA and CDR2 is FQGTGA in the germline V gene. Trimming took 5 bases from V and 0 from J, leaving 19 bases between them. The CDR3 spells CASSLNGRPIMNTEAFF. The CDR3 coding sequence is TGTGCCAGCAGCCTTAACGGTCGGCCCATCATGAACACTGAAGCTTTCTTT. Full variable domain (remainder filled in from reference TRBV7-3 and TRBJ1-1): GAGVSQTPSNKVTEKGKYVELRCDPISGHTALYWYRQSLGQGPEFLIYFQGTGAADDSGLPNDRFFAVRPEGSVSTLKIQRTERGDSAVYLCASSLNGRPIMNTEAFFGQGTRLTVV.

This rearrangement joins TRBV3-1 (or the pseudogene TRBV3-2) to TRBJ2-3; TRBD1 agrees at 8 bases. From germline, CDR1 is LGHDT and CDR2 YNNKEL (reference sequence). V shed 0 bases, J shed 0 bases, and the junction held 11 bases outside the gene matches. This CDR3 spans 19 amino acids. The DNA of the CDR3 is TGTGCCAGCAGCCAAGACTGGCGGACAGGGCAAATTAGCACAGATACGCAGTATTTT. This gives the protein CASSQDWRTGQISTDTQYF.

V and J are TRBV5-4 and TRBJ2-5, with D possibly matching TRBD1 (6 bases). Trimming left V 3 bases short and J 2 bases short, with 17 bases between. The germline CDR1 and CDR2 sequences are SGHNT and YYREEE (reference sequence). CDR3 length: 16 residues. This CDR3 is CASSYGTSTRQETQYF. The CDR3 DNA is TGTGCCAGCAGCTACGGGACATCCACCCGGCAAGAGACCCAGTACTTC.

This chain connects TRBV7-9 to TRBJ1-6; D not resolved. Trimming took off 4 bases at V and 4 bases at J, with 2 bases between the two ends. The CDR3 contains 12 residues. Per germline, CDR1 SEHNR and CDR2 FQNEAQ (reference sequence). In DNA, the CDR3 is TGTGCCAGCAGCTCTTATAATTCACCCCTCCACTTT. It is translated as CASSSYNSPLHF.

This clone appeared a single time. The chain combines TRBV9 with TRBJ2-5; 7 positions agree with TRBD1. Germline V CDR1 and CDR2: SGDLS, YYNGEE. The CDR3 runs 14 residues. The V segment lost 4 bases and the J segment 3 bases; nucleotides outside the gene matches: 6. The CDR3 loop is CASSIGTAEETQYF. As DNA, the CDR3 is TGTGCCAGCAGCATTGGGACAGCCGAAGAGACCCAGTACTTC.

V usage is TRBV30 and J usage is TRBJ2-7, with TRBD2 matching 7 bases. This CDR3 is 11 amino acids long. Looked up from germline, CDR1 is GTSNPN and CDR2 is SVGIG (reference sequence). V shed 7 bases, J shed 4 bases, and the junction held 4 bases outside the gene matches. CDR3 loop: CASWGGYEQYF. CDR3 coding DNA: TGTGCCTCCTGGGGAGGGTACGAGCAGTACTTC.

The rearrangement joins TRBV27 to TRBJ2-7; no reliable D call. V was pared by 3 bases and J by 3 bases, with 9 bases between. Germline CDR1 MNHEY, CDR2 SMNVEV (reference sequence). CDR3 size: 13 residues. The CDR3, as DNA: TGTGCCAGCAGTTTGGGGAACCACTACGAGCAGTACTTC. Translated, it gives CASSLGNHYEQYF.

The chain links TRBV9 to TRBJ1-4; D is ambiguous. The V end was cut by 3 bases, the J end by 4 bases, with 10 bases between. The CDR3 loop spans 14 amino acids. Germline V lookup: CDR1 SGDLS, CDR2 YYNGEE. The CDR3 coding sequence is TGTGCCAGCAGCGGAGGACGGATTAATGAAAAACTGTTTTTT. Translation: CASSGGRINEKLFF.

The chain couples TRBV18 to TRBJ2-4; 9 nucleotides match TRBD2. The CDR3 loop spans 16 amino acids. V was clipped by 6 bases and J by 1 base; unmatched bases: 7. Germline V gene lookup returns CDR1 KGHSH and CDR2 LQKENI. CDR3 sequence reads: CASSPERGVAKNIQYF. The DNA of the CDR3 is TGTGCCAGCTCCCCCGAGCGGGGGGTGGCCAAAAACATTCAGTACTTC.

The genes are TRBV7-6 and TRBJ2-5; 7 bases match TRBD2. This CDR3 comprises 15 residues. CDR1 and CDR2 from the germline V gene are SGHVS and FNYEAQ. V was pared by 5 bases and J by 1 base, with 7 bases of the junction left unmatched. The CDR3 DNA sequence: TGTGCCAGCAGCAAACTAGCGACTCTCCAAGAGACCCAGTACTTC. Its translation: CASSKLATLQETQYF. The full variable domain, rest sourced from reference TRBV7-6 and TRBJ2-5, is GAGVSQSPRYKVTKRGQDVALRCDPISGHVSLYWYRQALGQGPEFLTYFNYEAQQDKSGLPNDRFSAERPEGSISTLTIQRTEQRDSAMYRCASSKLATLQETQYFGPGTRLLVL.

The chain joins TRBV5-1 to TRBJ1-2; D uncertain. Germline V gene sequence: CDR1 SGHRS, CDR2 YFSETQ. V was pared by 0 bases and J by 3 bases, with 12 bases between. The CDR3 covers 15 residues. CDR3 loop: CASSLAPRAHYGYTF. The CDR3 DNA follows: TGCGCCAGCAGCTTGGCCCCGAGGGCCCACTATGGCTACACCTTC.

This chain uses TRBV7-9 with TRBJ2-1, with 12 bases that match TRBD2. The CDR3 has 14 amino acids. V lost 5 bases, J lost 9 bases, and 5 bases stayed unmatched. Germline CDR1 is SEHNR and CDR2 is FQNEAQ (reference sequence). The CDR3 coding sequence is TGTGCCAGCAGCACTAGCGGGGGGCGAAGTGAGCAGTTCTTC. Residues: CASSTSGGRSEQFF.